These T cell receptor beta chains were read from a single sample in a study of blood T cell repertoires in COVID-19. TCRdb's table, derived via immunoSEQ multiplex PCR, lists solely in-frame clones and lacks some. The sample includes 250,000 or so clones, nearly 90% of them seen just once. Source material: PBMCs or T cells enriched from blood (not recorded which). These receptors were obtained from a man under 40 who had recovered from COVID-19. CDR3s include the opening cysteine and the closing phenylalanine or tryptophan. The D gene is left open where the match is weak. Clone size is given for some rows only: seen once, a few or many times, or a class if the clone is expanded.

-,TRBJ1-5,TRBV2,-,CASGGPLEQPQHF,TGTGCCAGCGGTGGGCCGTTGGAGCAGCCCCAGCATTTT
-,TRBJ2-5,TRBV11-2,-,CASSQLGEILTQYF,TGTGCCAGCAGCCAATTAGGAGAGATTTTGACCCAGTACTTC
-,TRBJ2-1,TRBV18,-,CASSPRIEGGNEQFF,TGTGCCAGCTCACCTAGGATCGAGGGAGGTAATGAGCAGTTCTTC
TRBD2,TRBJ2-7,TRBV5-1,-,CASSGTGTSSYEQYF,TGCGCCAGCAGCGGAACCGGGACTAGTTCTTATGAGCAGTACTTC
-,TRBJ1-1,TRBV5-5,once,CASSLRGGTEAFF,TGTGCCAGCAGCTTGAGGGGGGGCACTGAAGCTTTCTTT
-,TRBJ1-2,TRBV9,-,CASSTGTTAGYTF,TGTGCCAGCAGTACCGGGACAACGGCCGGCTACACCTTC
-,TRBJ2-2,TRBV7-6,-,CASSLLRGDTGELFF,TGTGCCAGCAGCTTATTGCGCGGGGACACCGGGGAGCTGTTTTTT
-,TRBJ1-1,TRBV6-5,-,CASSYGVGKPTEAFF,TGTGCCAGCAGTTATGGTGTCGGTAAACCCACTGAAGCTTTCTTT
-,TRBJ1-1,TRBV2,-,CASRPSTGFSSAFF,TGTGCCAGCAGGCCCTCCACAGGGTTCTCCAGCGCTTTCTTT
-,TRBJ2-3,TRBV7-8,-,CASSYPYRGAGTDTQYF,TGTGCCAGCAGCTATCCCTACCGGGGGGCGGGCACAGATACGCAGTATTTT
TRBD1,TRBJ1-2,TRBV11-2,few,CASRGQLLYGYTF,TGTGCCAGCAGGGGACAGTTACTCTATGGCTACACCTTC
TRBD2,TRBJ2-1,TRBV5-4,-,CASSIAGTSGLNEQFF,TGTGCCAGCAGCATAGCCGGGACTAGCGGACTAAATGAGCAGTTCTTC
TRBD2,TRBJ2-2,TRBV5-1,once,CASSLTSGSAGELFF,TGCGCCAGCAGCTTGACTAGCGGGAGTGCCGGGGAGCTGTTTTTT
-,TRBJ1-1,TRBV2,-,CASSTQGAFF,TGTGCCAGCAGCACCCAGGGGGCTTTCTTT
-,TRBJ1-5,TRBV28,-,CANQGNGNQPQHF,TGTGCAAATCAGGGAAACGGCAATCAGCCCCAGCATTTT
-,TRBJ1-4,TRBV5-6,-,CASSLGRIGKLFF,TGTGCCAGCAGCTTGGGGAGGATCGGAAAGCTGTTTTTT
-,TRBJ1-3,TRBV5-1,few,CASRAGVSTGNTIYF,TGCGCCAGCAGGGCAGGGGTTAGCACTGGAAACACCATATATTTT